This passage covers 17 T cell receptor beta chains from one sample sequenced in a study of blood T cell repertoires in COVID-19. Sequencing used immunoSEQ multiplex PCR; TCRdb keeps in-frame clones, though not all of them. The table lists 57,000 or so clones, approximately 88% of them singletons. Sequenced input: peripheral blood. These receptors came from a man between 65 and 80 years old with active COVID-19.

The CDR3 reads CASSQETAGGRNTQYF. DNA of the CDR3: TGCGCCAGCAGCCAAGAAACAGCGGGAGGGCGAAATACGCAGTATTTT. The chain joins TRBV4-3 to TRBJ2-3; 10 bases align to TRBD2. Germline V CDR1 and CDR2: LGHNA, YSLEER. CDR3 size: 16 residues. J lost 7 bases, V lost 0 bases, and 7 bases had no gene match.

The V gene is TRBV4-1, the J gene TRBJ2-3; 7 bases are shared with TRBD1. Germline CDR1 MGHRA, CDR2 YSYEKL. V shed 2 bases, J shed 4 bases, and the junction held 9 bases outside the gene matches. The CDR3 runs to 16 residues. CDR3 coding DNA: TGCGCCAGCAGCCAAACAGCCCCAGGGGGATCAGATACGCAGTATTTT. This codes for CASSQTAPGGSDTQYF.

The J gene is TRBJ2-7, the V gene TRBV11-2, with TRBD2 matching 7 bases. V trimming: 2 bases; J trimming: 7 bases; junction bases outside the gene matches: 11. CDR3 length equals 15 residues. Germline lookup yields CDR1 SGHAT and CDR2 FQNNGV. The CDR3 bases are TGTGCCAGCAGCTTAATTGGGAGGGCCGGGGGTGAGCAGTACTTC. The encoded protein is CASSLIGRAGGEQYF.

The chain recombines TRBV6-2 or TRBV6-3 with TRBJ2-7; possibly TRBD2 for D (5 bases). This CDR3 has 15 amino acids. The V and J ends lost 2 bases and 0 bases respectively, with 11 bases between them. Germline V gene sequence: CDR1 MNHEY, CDR2 SVGEGT. CDR3 bases: TGTGCCAGCAGTTACGTTTCGCGGGCCTCCTACGAGCAGTACTTC. This translates into CASSYVSRASYEQYF.

This chain uses TRBV4-3 with TRBJ1-2, with TRBD1 matching over 7 bases. The CDR3 consists of 14 residues. After removal of 1 base from V and 5 bases from J, the junction contained 4 bases not matched to a gene. Germline CDR1 and CDR2: LGHNA and YSLEER. The DNA for the CDR3 is TGCGCCAGCAGCCAAGGAAACAGGGGATATGGCTACACCTTC. This sequence encodes CASSQGNRGYGYTF.

CDR3 DNA: TGTGCCAGCAGTTACGGCGGGACCGGAAACACCATATATTTT. Its protein is CASSYGGTGNTIYF. The genes are TRBV6-2 or TRBV6-3 and TRBJ1-3; possible D gene TRBD1, 5 bases. The CDR3 covers 14 residues. V was clipped by 2 bases and J by 4 bases, with 9 bases between them. Germline lookup yields CDR1 MNHEY and CDR2 SVGEGT.

The chain is built from TRBV7-2 and TRBJ2-1, with D hard to call. Germline V gene lookup returns CDR1 SGHTA and CDR2 FQGNSA. The CDR3 runs to 12 residues. The V and J ends lost 5 bases and 10 bases respectively, with 12 bases between them. The CDR3 DNA reads TGTGCCAGCAGCGACTTCACACGGGAGCAGTTCTTC. Encoded protein: CASSDFTREQFF.

The V gene is TRBV11-2, the J gene TRBJ2-1; tentatively, D is TRBD1 (6 bases). There are 15 residues in the CDR3. CDR1 SGHAT and CDR2 FQNNGV come from the germline V gene. Trimming stripped 5 bases from V and 2 bases from J, with 13 bases between. The CDR3 DNA reads as TGTGCCAGCAGCCAGACAGGAGCTGCCTACAATGAGCAGTTCTTC. Amino acids: CASSQTGAAYNEQFF.

This clone was observed once. Here the CDR3 DNA reads TGCGCCAGCAGCCAACAACTAGCGGGCTCGAACACCGGGGAGCTGTTTTTT. Protein product: CASSQQLAGSNTGELFF. The chain couples TRBV4-3 to TRBJ2-2; 9 nucleotides line up with TRBD2. The germline CDR1 and CDR2 sequences are LGHNA and YSLEER. CDR3 length equals 17 residues. Trimming took 2 bases from V and 0 from J; bases not matched to a gene: 4.

The CDR3 DNA sequence: TGCGCCAGCAGCCGTTCGGGACAGGGGCTTTCCAATCAGCCCCAGCATTTT. Its protein is CASSRSGQGLSNQPQHF. The chain couples TRBV4-1 to TRBJ1-5; 10 bases agree with TRBD1. Germline CDR1 is MGHRA and CDR2 is YSYEKL. There are 17 residues in the CDR3. Trimming took 4 bases from V and 3 from J; bases not matched to a gene: 9.

J is TRBJ1-3 and V is TRBV2; a weak D match, TRBD1 (6 bases). The CDR3 runs 14 residues. V dropped 6 bases and J dropped 9 bases, with 18 bases sitting between them. The germline V gene has CDR1 SNHLY and CDR2 FYNNEI. As DNA, the CDR3 is TGTGCCAGCAGCGAGGGACACTTGTCCGGCACCATATATTTT. This translates into CASSEGHLSGTIYF. Supplemented by reference TRBV2 and TRBJ1-3, the full variable domain reads EPEVTQTPSHQVTQMGQEVILRCVPISNHLYFYWYRQILGQKVEFLVSFYNNEISEKSEIFDDQFSVERPDGSNFTLKIRSTKLEDSAMYFCASSEGHLSGTIYFGEGSWLTVV.

Comment on this clone: The limits of the CDR3 on the DNA are not certain, so only TCRdb's listed CDR3 is given. V and J are TRBV21-1 and TRBJ2-2; the table names TRBD1, a call not compared with the DNA. TRBV21-1 is classified as a pseudogene. Counting both end residues, the CDR3 totals 15 amino acids. The CDR3 here is CASSKVAQGSGELFF.

The chain joins TRBV5-1 to TRBJ2-7; possible D gene TRBD1, 9 bases. V shed 4 bases and J shed 6 bases, with 20 bases lying between them. Germline V gene lookup returns CDR1 SGHRS and CDR2 YFSETQ. The CDR3 runs 15 residues. The CDR3 coding sequence is TGCGCCAGCAGCGCGGGGGGACAGGGACGCGGCGAGCAGTACTTC. Protein: CASSAGGQGRGEQYF.

This rearrangement joins TRBV28 to TRBJ2-7, with 12 bases lining up with TRBD1. The germline V gene encodes CDR1 MDHEN and CDR2 SYDVKM. This CDR3 spans 14 amino acids. V dropped 7 bases and J dropped 6; count of bases not matched to a gene: 7. CDR3 loop: CASIGTGGRFEQYF. For the CDR3, the DNA is TGTGCCAGCATCGGGACAGGGGGCAGATTCGAGCAGTACTTC.

The chain carries TRBV2 and TRBJ2-7, with 8 bases identical to TRBD2. V lost 3 bases and J lost 4; bases outside the gene matches: 5. The V gene's germline CDR1 is SNHLY and CDR2 FYNNEI. This CDR3 region has 14 residues. The CDR3 nucleotides read TGTGCCAGCAGTGAGCTCGGGGGGGCTTACGAGCAGTACTTC. Protein: CASSELGGAYEQYF.

This clone is classed as medium-sized. This chain links TRBV2 with TRBJ1-2; D may be TRBD1 (6 bases). CDR3 length: 12 amino acids. The germline CDR1 and CDR2 sequences are SNHLY and FYNNEI. The V end lost 9 bases, the J end lost 4 bases, and 12 bases lay between the germline ends. CDR3 in amino acids: CASAGEPYGYTF. For the CDR3, the DNA is TGTGCCAGTGCAGGGGAGCCCTATGGCTACACCTTC.

The chain couples TRBV18 to TRBJ2-1, with TRBD1 identical over 10 bases. The CDR3 has 13 residues. CDR1 is KGHSH, CDR2 LQKENI, per germline. J gave up 10 bases and V 3 bases, and 3 bases lay outside the gene matches. The CDR3 DNA follows: TGTGCCAGCTCACCCGACAGGGGGCGCGAGCAGTTCTTC. This translates into CASSPDRGREQFF. The variable domain in full, with the rest retrieved from reference TRBV18 and TRBJ2-1, is NAGVMQNPRHLVRRRGQEARLRCSPMKGHSHVYWYRQLPEEGLKFMVYLQKENIIDESGMPKERFSAEFPKEGPSILRIQQVVRGDSAAYFCASSPDRGREQFFGPGTRLTVL.